This T cell receptor (beta chain) originates from a study of response to subunit inactivated influenza vaccine. Germline values: CDR1 LGHNA, CDR2 YSLEER. V was cut by 4 bases and J by 1 base, with 10 bases left in between. The CDR3 covers 14 residues. TCRdb reprocessed the RT-PCR reads with MiXCR, giving one entry per CDR3 protein. The sample holds around 850,000 distinct CDR3 sequences; less than 20% are singletons and the top ten take roughly 11%. Sequenced here: PBMCs from blood, sampled 5 days after vaccination. The receptor's source is a man between 45 and 60 years old who received an inactivated influenza vaccine. V usage is TRBV4-3 and J usage is TRBJ1-1; the D gene is possibly TRBD1 (6 bases). This chain's CDR3 is CASSRGAANTEAFF. The CDR3 DNA sequence: TGCGCCAGCAGCCGGGGGGCAGCGAACACTGAAGCTTTCTTT.